Shown below are 2 T cell receptor beta chains from a single sample sequenced in a study of cytomegalovirus exposure and HLA in healthy donors. The PCR used 60 Vbeta and 13 Jbeta primers. The data were produced by immunoSEQ multiplex PCR, yet TCRdb's version contains in-frame clones alone and is incomplete. The sample includes approximately 88,000 clones, approximately 77% of them seen just once. The sample comprised PBMCs. The receptors come from a young man in good health and CMV-seronegative.

V is TRBV6-4 and J is TRBJ1-6; 9 nucleotides line up with TRBD1. J was trimmed by 7 bases and V by 10 bases; bases with no gene match: 8. CDR3 size: 14 residues. Per germline, CDR1 MRHNA and CDR2 SNTAGT. In DNA form, the CDR3 reads TGTGCCACCCACCGGGACAGGGCCAATTCACCCCTCCACTTT. It yields the protein CATHRDRANSPLHF.

The V and J genes are TRBV7-2 and TRBJ1-1, with 7 bases that match TRBD1. Trimming cost V 1 base and J 0 bases; bases outside gene matches: 8. Germline loops: CDR1 SGHTA, CDR2 FQGNSA. The CDR3 runs 17 residues. CDR3 residues: CASSLGRNRGMNTEAFF. As DNA, the CDR3 is TGTGCCAGCAGCTTAGGACGAAACAGGGGCATGAACACTGAAGCTTTCTTT.